This T cell receptor (beta chain) was sequenced in a study of CD4 and CD8 cells across lung adenocarcinoma regions. CDR3 length equals 15 residues. Germline V gene lookup returns CDR1 MRHNA and CDR2 SNTAGT. Each CDR3 protein gets one entry after TCRdb re-called the PCR reads with MiXCR. The repertoire includes around 20,000 distinct CDR3 sequences, more than 45% of them detected once, and roughly 19% sits in the top ten. In the case of this clonotype: One end of the junction does not line up with germline, which may come from a read error.

The TCR comes from a male donor with lung adenocarcinoma. The CD4 and CD8 labels of this study may be unreliable. What was sequenced was CD4+ T cells from the margin of a lung tumor. The chain has TRBV6-4 and TRBJ2-3, with 8 bases that match TRBD2. CDR3 sequence: CASSDGSGSPETQYF. Written as DNA, the CDR3 is TGTGCCAGCAGTGACGGGAGCGGGAGCCCAGAGACGCAGTATTTT.